This record covers a single T cell receptor (beta chain). The clone's antigen remains unknown. Per-nucleotide qualities are absent, and no much larger clonotype sits a single base away. Participants in the prospective study were aged about 18 to 89 years, lived in under 30 United States geographic areas, and enrolled through a virtual design. To assign participants to cohorts, the prospective study relied on clinical history that participants themselves reported in a screening survey and a study questionnaire. For ImmuneRACE Cohort 3, a participant was defined as recovered based on two consecutive negative NP/OP PCR tests, clearance by a healthcare professional, or resolution of symptoms. Mobile phlebotomists in the prospective study collected whole blood, serum and a nasopharyngeal or oropharyngeal swab from every participant. Prospective study participants could optionally give additional blood draws and questionnaires over an approximately 2-month period. Prospective study blood samples were shipped either frozen or at room temperature before DNA extraction.

This sample was taken from a study of blood T cell repertoires in COVID-19 (dated by TCRdb to 2018 to 2020). About the investigation overall: Samples covering the acute and convalescent phases of COVID-19 were provided by collaborators in the United States, Italy and Spain. A freely available public database, intended as a resource for researchers studying the immune response to SARS-CoV-2, is where the repertoires were released. Sample metadata almost always included a de-identified subject ID, COVID-19 status, age in years and sex. Where HLA class I and class II types were available, the types were taken from metadata supplied by the sample provider, not from assay-based typing. The material from the prospective study consisted of cDNA or gDNA derived from T cells, B-cell-depleted T cells, or PBMCs. Samples were obtained from the ongoing ImmuneRACE study (first 160 participants) and from about 1,300 subjects provided by 6 global collaborators. Deeply sampled blood TCRbeta repertoires from subjects exposed to, actively infected with, or recovered from COVID-19 were included in the dataset. Findings and caveats that apply to the study as a whole: The quantity of clinical and demographic metadata differed by source and by participant and was supplied without curation.

The immunoSEQ Assay, a bias-controlled multiplex PCR, was used to amplify TCRbeta CDR3 regions from genomic DNA. The authors' pipeline ran thus. The number of nucleated cells in each sample was estimated from the amplification of reference gene primers within the assay. Sequence reads were collapsed and filtered to measure the absolute abundance of every unique TCRbeta CDR3 rearrangement. Productive Simpson clonality was computed per sample as the square root of Simpson's diversity index over productive rearrangements. TCRdb holds this immuneACCESS table with in-frame rearrangements only. Some clones are missing; in checked studies, unresolved V genes explain under half, and the rest has no known cause. The DNA gave D and trimming, while V, J and clone size come from that table. Within this sample are 140,000 or so clones, with approximately 86% of them counted one time only. The top ten clones comprise less than 7% of the sample.

V and J are trimmed by 6 bases and 4 bases, and the gene matches miss 12 bases of the junction. The CDR3 holds 15 amino acids from the cysteine to the phenylalanine. This entry keeps only the CDR3 DNA: 45 bases, framed from base 1. The germline V gene (reference sequence) specifies SEHNR as CDR1 and FQNEAQ as CDR2. The TCR sequence derives from a woman aged 40 to 50 who had recovered from COVID-19. The chain employs TRBV7-9 and TRBJ2-7; 7 bases in the junction line up with TRBD1. Input material: PBMCs or T cells enriched from blood (not recorded which). The CDR3 region reads CASSPYPGQTYEQYF. The nucleotides read TGTGCCAGCAGTCCCTATCCGGGACAGACTTACGAGCAGTACTTC.